Given below is one T cell receptor beta chain in context. Unmatched junction bases numbered 9, after V lost 2 bases and J lost 7 bases. The CDR3 runs to 15 residues. Germline V lookup: CDR1 MNHEY, CDR2 SMNVEV (reference sequence). Authors' methods: Estimation of nucleated cell counts relied on the amplification of reference gene primers. Measured with immunoSEQ multiplex PCR; TCRdb has only the in-frame clones, and not every one. V and J calls and clone size are as listed in that table; D and trimming were resolved from the DNA. The sample holds about 70,000 clones, over 70% seen once. This sample was taken from a study of blood T cell repertoires in COVID-19. Looking at the study overall: The samples span acute and convalescent COVID-19 from the United States, Italy and Spain. In each case, the material was cDNA or gDNA derived from T cells, B-cell-depleted T cells, or PBMCs.

The specimen was peripheral blood. The genes are TRBV27 and TRBJ1-2; 8 bases are shared with TRBD1. The TCR sequence derives from a woman aged 70 to 79 with acute or convalescent COVID-19. The chain's CDR3 is CASSLTGTGQRGYTF. CDR3 nucleotide sequence: TGTGCCAGCAGTTTAACCGGGACAGGTCAGCGTGGCTACACCTTC.